This T cell receptor beta chain was profiled in a study of regulatory T cells in long-lasting Graves disease. Study details: Patients met the persistent Graves' disease definition after over 5 years of antithyroid drugs with positive TSH receptor antibodies. General study results and limits: Study was limited to peripheral blood, excluding thyroid tissue. There was favoring of TRBV28, TRBJ1-2 and TRBJ2-5 in persistent disease.

Trimming left V 5 bases short and J 1 base short, with 13 bases between. This CDR3 contains 14 residues. From germline, CDR1 is SGHRS and CDR2 YFSETQ. Time point described: persistent/refractory GD, antithyroid drugs over 5 years with positive TRAb. RNA extracted from PBMCs served as the sequencing template. As collected, the peripheral blood samples measured around 9 milliliters each and went into EDTA tubes. This clonotype was seen only once. Its target is not known. Building of the TCR beta libraries involved iRepertoire HTBI primers and Arm-PCR of CDR3 regions. TCRdb reprocessed the multiplex PCR reads with MiXCR, giving one entry per CDR3 protein. Altogether about 660,000 distinct CDR3 sequences are present, around 30% being singletons, with the ten largest covering 42%.

This TCR came from a female donor with Graves disease. This sample comprised peripheral blood mononuclear cells (PBMCs), obtained when the disease was refractory, from a patient treated with antithyroid drugs. The chain joins TRBV5-1 to TRBJ2-7; D gene uncertain. The CDR3 DNA sequence: TGCGCCAGCAGATCACCGGGTAGTTCCTACGAGCAGTACTTC. Protein product: CASRSPGSSYEQYF.